This TCR beta chain was obtained from a study of OX40 agonist ivuxolimab in advanced cancers. CDR3 size: 14 residues. Germline V CDR1 and CDR2: SGHRS, YFSETQ. J was trimmed by 3 bases and V by 0 bases; bases with no gene match: 3. The table came from immunoSEQ multiplex PCR; TCRdb's copy has only in-frame clones and leaves some out. In the table there are about 54,000 clones, about nine tenths of which are singletons. The chain combines TRBV5-1 with TRBJ2-7, with 7 bases identical to TRBD2. The source of this sequence is an adult with an advanced solid tumor such as melanoma, head and neck, liver or kidney cancer. The source was CD4+ or CD8+ T cells sorted from blood, collected in a trial of the OX40 agonist ivuxolimab. CDR3 sequence (DNA): TGCGCCAGCAGCTTGGATGGGGACTACTACGAGCAGTACTTC. Protein: CASSLDGDYYEQYF.